What follows describes a single T cell receptor (beta chain). The source of the sample is a study of OX40 agonist ivuxolimab in advanced cancers. Germline V CDR1 and CDR2: LNHNV, YYDKDF (reference sequence). The CDR3 is 15 amino acids. V lost 6 bases and J lost 1, with 13 bases in between. Generated by immunoSEQ multiplex PCR, the TCRdb table keeps only in-frame clones and is missing some. This table has tens of thousands of clones, about 81% appearing once. Sequencing was performed on CD4+ or CD8+ T cells sorted from blood, taken in a trial of the OX40 agonist ivuxolimab. The rearrangement links TRBV15 to TRBJ1-3; no clear D. The TCR originated in an adult with an advanced solid tumor such as melanoma, head and neck, liver or kidney cancer. CDR3 sequence reads: CATSSRWGSGNTIYF. CDR3 DNA sequence: TGTGCCACCAGTTCTCGCTGGGGTTCTGGAAACACCATATATTTT. Combining the CDR3 with reference TRBV15 and TRBJ1-3 gives the whole variable domain DAMVIQNPRYQVTQFGKPVTLSCSQTLNHNVMYWYQQKSSQAPKLLFHYYDKDFNNEADTPDNFQSRRPNTSFCFLDIRSPGLGDTAMYLCATSSRWGSGNTIYFGEGSWLTVV.